This TCR beta chain was documented in a study of Ad26.COV2.S vaccination and SARS-CoV-2 variants. Turning to the study itself: Participant was drawn from the COV1001 Ad26.COV2.S trial arm. Doses of Ad26.COV2.S were injected into muscle once or twice, 56 days apart.

Per germline, CDR1 SGHTA and CDR2 FQGTGA. J was trimmed by 4 bases and V by 5 bases; bases with no gene match: 10. CDR3 length: 15 amino acids. The sample's treatment: about 20 received Ad26.COV2.S at low or high dose, single or two shots; several received placebo; per-sample allocation not given. Samples analyzed were those drawn on day 63 after the first vaccine or placebo injection. At a Boston site, the person donating was an adult of 18-55 years. Some clones are missing from TCRdb's copy, which holds only in-frame ones; the method was immunoSEQ multiplex PCR. The repertoire holds a few hundred thousand clones, with roughly 88% as singletons. Study-wide results and caveats: It was reported that spike-specific CD8+ and CD4+ T cell responses were substantially broad after vaccination.

In this sample, this clone turned up a few times. Antigen: not known. The receptor comes from a person aged 18 to 65 who received the Ad26.COV2.S COVID-19 vaccine or a placebo. The chain carries TRBV7-3 and TRBJ1-2; 7 bases line up with TRBD1. The specimen was peripheral blood, collected in a trial of Ad26.COV2.S vaccine versus placebo. CDR3 nucleotide sequence: TGTGCCAGCAGCCCAGAGGGACAGCCCCGCTATGGCTACACCTTC. It encodes CASSPEGQPRYGYTF.